These T cell receptor beta chains were read from a single sample in a study of OX40 agonist ivuxolimab in advanced cancers. TCRdb's copy holds only in-frame clones and misses some; the assay was immunoSEQ multiplex PCR. The sample holds 22,000 or so clones, approximately 80% seen once. The starting material was CD4+ or CD8+ T cells sorted from blood, obtained in a trial of the OX40 agonist ivuxolimab. The receptors stem from an adult with an advanced solid tumor such as melanoma, head and neck, liver or kidney cancer. Both conserved end residues are part of each CDR3. Each record gives: V gene, clone size, D gene, J gene, CDR3 protein, CDR3 DNA. D genes are given only for firm matches. Clone size is given for some rows only: seen once, a few or many times, or a class if the clone is expanded.

TRBV7-8,NA,NA,TRBJ1-1,CASSASLQGTEAFF,TGTGCCAGCAGCGCGTCATTACAGGGCACTGAAGCTTTCTTT
TRBV14,many,TRBD2,TRBJ2-1,CASSLAGGNEQFF,TGTGCCAGCAGCCTAGCGGGGGGCAATGAGCAGTTCTTC
TRBV27,NA,NA,TRBJ2-2,CASTLGGGELFF,TGTGCCAGCACCCTGGGAGGTGGGGAGCTGTTTTTT
TRBV6-6,NA,TRBD1,TRBJ1-1,CASSYPGQGATEAFF,TGTGCCAGCAGTTACCCCGGACAGGGAGCCACTGAAGCTTTCTTT
TRBV5-1,NA,NA,TRBJ2-7,CASSLDRGAEQYF,TGCGCCAGCAGCTTGGATCGGGGGGCCGAGCAGTACTTC
TRBV7-2,NA,TRBD1,TRBJ2-7,CASSTGQGSEQYF,TGTGCCAGCAGCACGGGACAGGGAAGCGAGCAGTACTTC
TRBV13,few,TRBD2,TRBJ2-4,CASSPGTSGGLEAKNIQYF,TGTGCCAGCAGCCCAGGGACTAGCGGGGGGCTAGAGGCCAAAAACATTCAGTACTTC
TRBV28,NA,NA,TRBJ1-3,CVSAGGSGNTIYF,TGTGTCAGTGCGGGCGGCTCTGGAAACACCATATATTTT
TRBV27,NA,TRBD2,TRBJ2-1,CASSKLGLAGSNEQFF,TGTGCCAGCAGTAAACTCGGACTAGCGGGGTCGAATGAGCAGTTCTTC
TRBV29-1,NA,TRBD1,TRBJ2-3,CSARQGVTDTQYF,TGCAGCGCCAGACAGGGGGTCACAGATACGCAGTATTTT
TRBV27,NA,TRBD1,TRBJ1-1,CASSYTGGPIPGQAFF,TGTGCCAGCAGCTATACAGGGGGCCCAATTCCTGGGCAAGCTTTCTTT
TRBV2,NA,NA,TRBJ2-7,CASSEGGTYEQYF,TGTGCCAGCAGTGAGGGCGGGACCTACGAGCAGTACTTC
TRBV9,once,NA,TRBJ2-3,CASSVWSYTDTQYF,TGTGCCAGCAGCGTGTGGAGTTATACAGATACGCAGTATTTT
TRBV30,NA,TRBD2,TRBJ2-7,CAWSPRLAESYEQYF,TGTGCCTGGAGCCCCCGACTAGCTGAGTCCTACGAGCAGTACTTC
TRBV29-1,NA,TRBD1,TRBJ1-1,CSVDFMGGQGVNTEAFF,TGCAGCGTTGATTTTATGGGGGGACAGGGGGTGAACACTGAAGCTTTCTTT
TRBV28,NA,NA,TRBJ2-1,CASSSPATTELRYNYNEQFF,TGTGCCAGCAGTTCCCCGGCGACTACCGAGCTCCGTTATAACTACAATGAGCAGTTCTTC
TRBV9,few,NA,TRBJ1-1,CASSVGPQGAEAFF,TGTGCCAGCAGCGTAGGCCCACAGGGAGCTGAAGCTTTCTTT
TRBV25-1,few,NA,TRBJ1-1,CASTTGRGAFF,TGTGCCAGCACTACAGGGAGAGGAGCTTTCTTT
TRBV9,NA,NA,TRBJ2-7,CASSPGGSPDEQYF,TGTGCCAGCAGCCCAGGGGGGTCCCCCGACGAGCAGTACTTC
TRBV5-6,NA,NA,TRBJ1-4,CASSPGQENEKLFF,TGTGCCAGCAGCCCCGGGCAGGAGAATGAAAAACTGTTTTTT
TRBV2,NA,NA,TRBJ1-1,CASSTNTEAFF,TGTGCCAGCAGTACGAACACTGAAGCTTTCTTT
TRBV27,NA,NA,TRBJ2-1,CASSFSSGYNEQFF,TGTGCCAGCAGTTTCAGTAGCGGATACAATGAGCAGTTCTTC